This entry lists 5 T cell receptor beta chains sequenced from one sample in a study of blood T cell repertoires in COVID-19. Using immunoSEQ multiplex PCR, the repertoire was profiled, and TCRdb retains in-frame clones only, with some absent. The top ten clones hold around 5.4% of a sample with roughly 170,000 clones, about 85% of them seen once. The sequencing sample was made of peripheral blood. These receptors were obtained from a woman between 50 and 59 years old with COVID-19, enrolled during active disease.

The V call is TRBV28, the J call TRBJ2-5; D remains unclear. The germline gives CDR1 MDHEN, CDR2 SYDVKM. Trimming cost V 3 bases and J 5 bases, with 10 bases left between them. This CDR3 spans 13 amino acids. CDR3 sequence: CASSFSGGETQYF. CDR3 coding DNA: TGTGCCAGCAGTTTTTCGGGTGGGGAGACCCAGTACTTC. Filled out from reference TRBV28 and TRBJ2-5, the complete variable domain reads DVKVTQSSRYLVKRTGEKVFLECVQDMDHENMFWYRQDPGLGLRLIYFSYDVKMKEKGDIPEGYSVSREKKERFSLILESASTNQTSMYLCASSFSGGETQYFGPGTRLLVL.

This sequence joins TRBV29-1 and TRBJ2-7; TRBD1 matches 9 bases. Germline CDR1 is SQVTM and CDR2 is ANQGSEA. J gave up 1 base and V 6 bases, and 13 bases lay outside the gene matches. The CDR3 covers 16 residues. CDR3 residues: CSVGITTGGASYEQYF. In DNA form, the CDR3 reads TGCAGCGTCGGGATTACTACAGGGGGCGCGTCCTACGAGCAGTACTTC.

The DNA of the CDR3 is TGTGCCAGCGGGGTACTAGCGGGGGATTCAGATACGCAGTATTTT. Encoded protein: CASGVLAGDSDTQYF. The rearrangement uses TRBV28 and TRBJ2-3; 11 bases agree with TRBD2. Per germline, CDR1 MDHEN and CDR2 SYDVKM. The length of the CDR3 is 15 residues. Trimming at V came to 8 bases and at J to 4 bases, leaving 8 bases not matched to a gene.

The chain is built from TRBV5-3 and TRBJ1-2; 8 bases match TRBD1. TRBV5-3 is placed among ORFs of uncertain function. The CDR3 covers 14 residues. Trimming at V came to 10 bases and at J to 8 bases, leaving 16 bases not matched to a gene. The CDR3 region has the DNA TGTGCCTGCCAGAGACCAGGGACAGGCGGAGGCTACACCTTC. The encoded protein is CACQRPGTGGGYTF.

This clone has a single count. The chain uses TRBV27 and TRBJ1-1, with TRBD1 identical over 7 bases. The V segment lost 5 bases and the J segment 4 bases; nucleotides outside the gene matches: 16. In germline, CDR1 is MNHEY, CDR2 SMNVEV (reference sequence). The CDR3 spans 17 residues. Written as DNA, the CDR3 is TGTGCCAGCAGTATACCACTAGTTCCGGGACAGAGCACTGAAGCTTTCTTT. Translating gives CASSIPLVPGQSTEAFF.